This T cell receptor beta chain emerged from a study of blood T cells in healthy people across ages. Study-level points and caveats: Long-lived donors exceeded aged donors in naive CD4+ cells and diversity.

A second about 7 to 12 cycle PCR used barcoded and J-beta primers. MiXCR, applied by TCRdb to the 5' RACE reads, yields one record per CDR3 protein. The data hold about 1.4 million distinct CDR3 sequences, with around 55% observed a single time. The CDR3 extends over 16 amino acids. The germline gives CDR1 LGHNT, CDR2 FRNRAP. Points on this clonotype: No antigen is known for it. An end of the junction differs from the germline gene, which may be a read error.

The rearrangement uses TRBV12-5 and TRBJ2-5, with 14 nucleotides matching TRBD2. Sequenced input: blood. This receptor was identified in a man between 18 and 29 years old in good health. CDR3: CASGLGGLAGEETQYF. The CDR3 DNA reads as TGTGCTAGTGGTTTGGGGGGACTAGCGGGGGAAGAGACCCAGTACTTT. Using reference TRBV12-5 and TRBJ2-5 for the parts outside the CDR3, the full variable domain is DARVTQTPRHKVTEMGQEVTMRCQPILGHNTVFWYRQTMMQGLELLAYFRNRAPLDDSGMPKDRFSAEMPDATLATLKIQPSEPRDSAVYFCASGLGGLAGEETQYFGPGTRLLVL.